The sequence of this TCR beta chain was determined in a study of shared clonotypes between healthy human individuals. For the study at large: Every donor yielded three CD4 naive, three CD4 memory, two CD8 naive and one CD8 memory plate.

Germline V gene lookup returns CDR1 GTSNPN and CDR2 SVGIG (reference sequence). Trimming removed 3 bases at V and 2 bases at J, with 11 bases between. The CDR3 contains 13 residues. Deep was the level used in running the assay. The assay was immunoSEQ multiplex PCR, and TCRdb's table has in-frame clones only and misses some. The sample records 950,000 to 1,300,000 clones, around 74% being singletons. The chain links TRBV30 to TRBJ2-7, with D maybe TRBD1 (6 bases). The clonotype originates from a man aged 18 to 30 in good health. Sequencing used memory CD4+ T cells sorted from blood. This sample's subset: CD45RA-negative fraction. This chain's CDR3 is CAWRNTGTYEQYF. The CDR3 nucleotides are TGTGCCTGGAGGAACACAGGGACCTACGAGCAGTACTTC.